The 17 T cell receptor beta chains reported below all come from one sample, sequenced in a study of T cells in women clearing cervical HPV infection. TCRdb keeps only in-frame clones here, not all; method: immunoSEQ multiplex PCR. This sample lists some 31,000 clones; its ten largest clones have roughly 1.3%. Sequencing was carried out using blood buffy coat. These TCRs come from a woman aged 18 to 75 with a cervical HPV16 infection that either progressed to CIN3+ or cleared (not recorded which).

A note on this clone: Coverage ceases 3 residues before the CDR3 finishes, and the germline J gene fills in the end. The chain recombines TRBV6-1 with TRBJ2-7; D perhaps matches TRBD2 (6 bases). Trimming stripped 4 bases from V and 3 bases from J, with 7 bases between. This CDR3 comprises 12 residues. CDR1 and CDR2 from the germline V gene are MNHNS and SASEGT. The CDR3 is CASSVGGYEQYF. The DNA read from the CDR3 is TGTGCCAGCAGTGTCGGGGGCTACGAG.

Details on this clone: The read halts 3 residues ahead of the CDR3 end, with the missing end drawn from the germline J gene. V usage is TRBV6-1 and J usage is TRBJ2-7, with 10 positions matching TRBD2. Germline V gene lookup returns CDR1 MNHNS and CDR2 SASEGT. CDR3 length equals 17 residues. V gave up 1 base and J gave up 2 bases; unmatched junction bases: 8. Partial CDR3 DNA: TGTGCCAGCAGTGAAGAACTAGCGGGAAGGATCCCCTACGAG. Translated: CASSEELAGRIPYE. The complete CDR3 protein is CASSEELAGRIPYEQYF.

A note on this clone: The germline gene is not matched at one end of the junction; a read error may be the cause. The CDR3 is cut off 3 residues early in the read; its end comes from the germline J gene. Different DNA sequences within this sample yield the same CDR3. The chain uses TRBV18 and TRBJ1-3; D might be TRBD1 (5 bases). Germline values: CDR1 KGHSH, CDR2 LQKENI. The CDR3 extends over 17 amino acids. The CDR3 loop reads CASSPFKGTLSGNTIYF. CDR3 bases read: TGTGCCAGCTCACCATTTAAAGGGACTCTCTCTGGAAACACT.

Remarks on this clone: The CDR3 is cut off 3 residues early in the read; its end comes from the germline J gene. This rearrangement joins TRBV7-2 to TRBJ2-7; 11 bases agree with TRBD1. Looked up from germline, CDR1 is SGHTA and CDR2 is FQGNSA. V shed 3 bases, J shed 4 bases, and the junction held 2 bases outside the gene matches. This CDR3 spans 14 amino acids. CDR3: CASSLDRGRYEQYF. CDR3 DNA (partial): TGTGCCAGCAGCTTGGACAGGGGGCGTTACGAG.

Of note for this clone: The read finishes 3 residues shy of the CDR3 end, and the germline J gene is used to complete it. This chain joins TRBV2 and TRBJ1-1; tentative D call: TRBD1 (6 bases). Looked up from germline, CDR1 is SNHLY and CDR2 is FYNNEI. Trimming pared 6 bases from V and 4 bases from J, leaving 15 bases between. The CDR3 is 14 residues long. The CDR3 loop reads CASRNGAGVTEAFF. CDR3 DNA, as far as it was read: TGTGCCAGCAGGAACGGGGCAGGGGTCACTGAA. Combining the CDR3 with reference TRBV2 and TRBJ1-1 gives the whole variable domain EPEVTQTPSHQVTQMGQEVILRCVPISNHLYFYWYRQILGQKVEFLVSFYNNEISEKSEIFDDQFSVERPDGSNFTLKIRSTKLEDSAMYFCASRNGAGVTEAFFGQGTRLTVV.

About this clone itself: The CDR3 end is not reached by the read, which stops 3 residues before it; the germline J gene fills it in. The J gene is TRBJ1-1, the V gene TRBV2; 8 nucleotides match TRBD1. The germline V gene has CDR1 SNHLY and CDR2 FYNNEI. This CDR3 contains 15 residues. With V trimmed by 5 bases and J by 1 base, 6 bases remained unmatched. Here the CDR3 reads CASSTRGTGNTEAFF. The sequenced CDR3 bases are TGTGCCAGCAGTACTCGGGGGACAGGGAACACTGAA.

A word on this clone: The read ends 3 residues early relative to the CDR3; the germline J gene fills the gap. The V and J genes are TRBV18 and TRBJ2-3; 7 positions agree with TRBD1. The CDR3 is made up of 15 amino acids. Germline V lookup: CDR1 KGHSH, CDR2 LQKENI. CDR3 in amino acids: CASSPHFGQEETQYF. CDR3 bases read: TGTGCCAGCTCACCACACTTCGGACAGGAAGAGACG.

Comment on this clone: The CDR3 is cut off 3 residues early in the read; its end comes from the germline J gene. V and J are TRBV30 and TRBJ2-3; no firm D call. The CDR3 covers 13 residues. CDR1 is GTSNPN and CDR2 is SVGIG in the germline V gene (reference sequence). The CDR3 bases that were read are TGTGCCTGGAGTCAGCAGGCTAATCAGCCG. Translating gives CAWSQQANQP. In full, the CDR3 reads CAWSQQANQPQYF.

With respect to this clone: The observed sequence ends 3 residues before the CDR3 terminus, with the missing tail filled in from the germline J gene. V is TRBV7-6 and J is TRBJ1-1; TRBD1 matches 7 bases. The CDR3 has 14 residues. CDR1 and CDR2 from the germline V gene are SGHVS and FNYEAQ. Trimming removed 5 bases from V and 4 bases from J; junction bases left unmatched: 7. CDR3 residues: CASSRGTDTTEAFF. The CDR3 bases that were read are TGTGCCAGCAGCCGTGGGACAGATACCACTGAA.

As concerns this clone: With the read ending 3 residues before the CDR3 end, the germline J gene is used to fill in that end. The chain uses TRBV5-6 and TRBJ1-4, with D perhaps matching TRBD1 (5 bases). V lost 3 bases and J lost 3, with 9 bases in between. The CDR3 is made up of 14 amino acids. Germline assignment: CDR1 SGHDT and CDR2 YYEEEE. The CDR3 loop reads CASSSGGANEKLFF. The part of the CDR3 DNA that was read is TGTGCCAGCAGCTCGGGGGGAGCTAATGAAAAA.

About this clone: Read data end 3 residues before the CDR3 end; the end is taken from the germline J gene. The chain combines TRBV28 with TRBJ2-5; 10 bases are a match to TRBD2. This CDR3 comprises 18 residues. CDR1 is MDHEN, CDR2 SYDVKM, per germline. The V segment lost 5 bases and the J segment 2 bases; nucleotides outside the gene matches: 14. The CDR3: CASSAGLATFTRQETQYF. CDR3 DNA (partial): TGTGCCAGCAGTGCGGGACTAGCGACCTTTACCCGTCAAGAGACC.

Comment on this clone: The read is 3 residues too short to cover the CDR3 end, so that end is filled in from the germline J gene. This chain links TRBV7-9 with TRBJ1-2; D remains ambiguous. The CDR3 consists of 12 residues. Germline lookup yields CDR1 SEHNR and CDR2 FQNEAQ (reference sequence). The CDR3 loop is CASSLSSGRYTF. The part of the CDR3 DNA that was read is TGTGCCAGCAGCTTGTCTAGCGGGAGG.

In the case of this clone: Germline is not matched at one junction end, which may reflect a read error. The sequenced fragment ends 3 residues before the CDR3 boundary, so the rest is inferred from the germline J gene. This same CDR3 is encoded by further DNA sequences in the sample. This rearrangement joins TRBV18 to TRBJ1-2; tentative D call: TRBD1 (5 bases). This CDR3 is 15 amino acids long. Germline V CDR1 and CDR2: KGHSH, LQKENI. CDR3 DNA (partial): TGTGCCAGCTCACCACCTGGTTTCGGGGACTATGGT. Amino acid sequence: CASSPPGFGDYG. The complete CDR3 reads CASSPPGFGDYGYTF.

Worth noting for this clone: The sequence runs out 3 residues before the end of the CDR3; the remainder is reconstructed from the germline J gene. The chain links TRBV16 to TRBJ2-5; tentatively, D is TRBD1 or TRBD2 (7 bases each). This CDR3 has 15 amino acids. Trimming took off 9 bases at V and 5 bases at J, with 22 bases between the two ends. Germline values: CDR1 KGHSY, CDR2 FQNENV. The sequenced CDR3 bases are TGTGCCAGTTCCCCAGGGGAGGGGGCGGGCGAGACC. Translated, it gives CASSPGEGAGET. The full CDR3 protein is CASSPGEGAGETQYF.

About this clone itself: From the germline J gene comes the end of the CDR3, since the read stops 3 residues before it. V gene TRBV29-1 combines with J gene TRBJ2-7; TRBD2 is a possible D gene (6 bases). This CDR3 contains 14 residues. The ends were cut back, 4 bases at V and 0 bases at J, with 13 bases in the middle. Germline assignment: CDR1 SQVTM and CDR2 ANQGSEA. The CDR3 bases that were read are TGCAGCGTTGTTACCGGGGGTTACTCCTACGAG. It codes for CSVVTGGYSYE. The entire CDR3 protein reads CSVVTGGYSYEQYF.

Details on this clone: Read data end 3 residues before the CDR3 end; the end is taken from the germline J gene. The chain joins TRBV6-2 or TRBV6-3 to TRBJ2-1; 8 bases agree with TRBD2. The germline gives CDR1 MNHEY, CDR2 SVGEGT. Trimming at V came to 4 bases and at J to 6 bases, leaving 8 bases not matched to a gene. This CDR3 contains 15 residues. The CDR3 DNA, read in part, is TGTGCCAGCAGTTCCGGGACTAGTATCTCCAATGAG. Translation gives CASSSGTSISNE. The entire CDR3 is CASSSGTSISNEQFF.

As to this clone: The CDR3 is cut off 3 residues early in the read; its end comes from the germline J gene. This rearrangement joins TRBV2 to TRBJ2-1; weak D call: TRBD1 (6 bases). This CDR3 is 17 amino acids long. From germline, CDR1 is SNHLY and CDR2 FYNNEI. V shed 0 bases and J shed 5 bases, with 17 bases lying between them. This chain's CDR3 is CASSEALGAATNNEQFF. CDR3 DNA (partial): TGTGCCAGCAGTGAAGCGCTGGGGGCAGCGACTAACAATGAG. Complete variable domain (other parts from reference TRBV2 and TRBJ2-1): EPEVTQTPSHQVTQMGQEVILRCVPISNHLYFYWYRQILGQKVEFLVSFYNNEISEKSEIFDDQFSVERPDGSNFTLKIRSTKLEDSAMYFCASSEALGAATNNEQFFGPGTRLTVL.